These 5 T cell receptor beta chains came from one sample sequenced in a study of blood T cell repertoires in COVID-19. Only in-frame clones appear in the TCRdb table, and some are missing; sequencing was by immunoSEQ multiplex PCR. The data hold approximately 170,000 clones, with approximately 86% observed a single time. Sequenced material: peripheral blood. Receptors originate from an elderly woman with active or convalescent COVID-19.

CDR3 sequence reads: CASSLWTSGREVDTQYF. The CDR3 nucleotides read TGTGCCAGCAGTTTGTGGACTAGCGGGAGGGAGGTAGATACGCAGTATTTT. The rearrangement uses TRBV28 and TRBJ2-3; TRBD2 agrees at 15 bases. Germline CDR1 MDHEN, CDR2 SYDVKM. The J segment lost 5 bases and the V segment lost 3 bases, leaving 6 bases of the junction unmatched. The CDR3 length is 17 residues.

This clone is a singleton in its sample. V and J are TRBV19 and TRBJ2-4, with 8 bases lining up with TRBD2. This CDR3 is built from 17 residues. Germline CDR1 LNHDA, CDR2 SQIVND (reference sequence). Losses at the gene ends were 3 bases for V and 5 bases for J; bases not matched to a gene: 12. The CDR3 protein is CASSIQAGVGGENIQYF. In DNA form, the CDR3 reads TGTGCCAGTAGTATCCAAGCGGGAGTGGGGGGCGAAAACATTCAGTACTTC.

This clone was counted a single time. The chain employs TRBV20-1 and TRBJ2-3, with 12 bases identical to TRBD2. The V gene's germline CDR1 is DFQATT and CDR2 SNEGSKA (reference sequence). This CDR3 is built from 17 residues. With 3 bases clipped from V and 3 bases from J, the junction kept 10 bases outside the gene matches. The CDR3 is CSASLAGGPGRTDTQYF. In nucleotides, the CDR3 is TGCAGTGCTAGTCTAGCGGGAGGGCCAGGTAGGACAGATACGCAGTATTTT.

The V and J genes are TRBV6-6 and TRBJ1-2; possibly TRBD1 for D (6 bases). CDR1 and CDR2 (germline): MNHNY, SVGAGI (reference sequence). Trimming took off 5 bases at V and 4 bases at J, with 23 bases between the two ends. This CDR3 contains 17 residues. CDR3 sequence: CASSPSAWDTSSYGYTF. In DNA, the CDR3 is TGTGCCAGCAGTCCATCTGCCTGGGACACTTCAAGCTATGGCTACACCTTC.

Written as DNA, the CDR3 is TGTGCCAGCAGTTTCTCCGACAGGGTGGGCACTGAAGCTTTCTTT. Protein: CASSFSDRVGTEAFF. The chain has TRBV28 and TRBJ1-1; 7 positions match TRBD1. The CDR3 runs to 15 residues. From germline, CDR1 is MDHEN and CDR2 SYDVKM. J lost 4 bases, V lost 3 bases, and 8 bases had no gene match.